This record concerns one T cell receptor (beta chain) sequence. The CDR3 extends over 15 amino acids. Per the germline V gene, CDR1 is LNHDA and CDR2 is SQIVND (reference sequence). The J segment lost 3 bases and the V segment lost 2 bases, leaving 5 bases of the junction unmatched. The sequencing depth, 1 in 200,000 to 1 in 1 million T cells, was the target. Sequencing was performed with immunoSEQ multiplex PCR; in TCRdb, only in-frame clones are kept and a portion is missing. In the table there are about 140,000 clones, about 91% of which are singletons. The data were obtained in a study of cytotoxic CD8 clonotypes in ibrutinib-treated CLL. Background on the study: Responses: approximately 25 partial, 2 complete; after median about 68 months, about 15 stayed remitted, around twelve progressed. The taking of response samples occurred after a median about 13 months of treatment, with a range of 6 to 36.

This TCR derives from a human donor with chronic lymphocytic leukemia. The chain combines TRBV19 with TRBJ1-1; TRBD1 matches 8 bases. This material consisted of PBMCs, taken after 12 months of ibrutinib treatment. The CDR3 sequence is CASSIQGATYTEAFF. CDR3 bases: TGTGCCAGTAGTATACAGGGGGCTACCTACACTGAAGCTTTCTTT.